This entry lists 14 T cell receptor beta chains sequenced from one sample in a study of T-cell memory formation after mild COVID-19. In TCRdb, the 5' RACE reads were re-called with MiXCR into one record per CDR3 protein. The sample lists 57,000 or so distinct CDR3 sequences; about a tenth were seen once. Sequencing was carried out using PBMCs or a T cell subset sorted from them (not recorded which). These receptors all come from a man aged 18 to 30 who had mild COVID-19 (a few samples of this study predate the infection). Cell type and time point are not known.

The chain has TRBV4-3 and TRBJ1-2; TRBD1 agrees at 9 bases. V lost 5 bases to trimming and J lost 5 bases; unmatched junction nucleotides: 6. The CDR3 contains 14 residues. In germline, CDR1 is LGHNA, CDR2 YSLEER. CDR3 region: CASSNPTGGYGYTF. CDR3 coding DNA: TGCGCCAGCAGCAACCCGACAGGGGGGTATGGCTACACCTTC.

This clonotype was observed a few times. This chain joins TRBV6-2 or TRBV6-3 and TRBJ1-6, with D unresolved. The V gene's germline CDR1 is MNHEY and CDR2 SVGEGT. The CDR3 length is 15 residues. V gave up 7 bases and J gave up 7 bases, with 17 bases separating them. The CDR3 coding sequence is TGTGCCAGCATCCAAGGCGGAGTGACGAATTCACCCCTCCACTTT. Its translation is CASIQGGVTNSPLHF.

This clonotype was picked up many times. V gene TRBV7-9 combines with J gene TRBJ2-1; D gene unclear. Germline V gene data show CDR1 as SEHNR and CDR2 as FQNEAQ (reference sequence). This CDR3 region has 11 residues. V lost 3 bases and J lost 5, with 2 bases in between. The CDR3 loop is CASSLDNEQFF. For the CDR3, the DNA is TGTGCCAGCAGCTTGGACAATGAGCAGTTCTTC.

The rearrangement links TRBV5-1 to TRBJ1-1, with TRBD1 as a possible D gene (5 bases). Deletions cut 1 base from V and 1 base from J, with 11 bases between. CDR3 length: 15 amino acids. Germline V CDR1 and CDR2: SGHRS, YFSETQ. The CDR3 here is CASSLLAGTNTEAFF. The DNA of the CDR3 is TGCGCCAGCAGCTTGCTTGCAGGGACGAACACTGAAGCTTTCTTT.

V usage is TRBV6-4 and J usage is TRBJ2-2; D unclear. Between the trimmed V and J ends, which lost 0 bases and 4 bases, there was a span of 6 bases. The V gene's germline CDR1 is MRHNA and CDR2 SNTAGT. The CDR3 spans 14 residues. CDR3 nucleotides: TGTGCCAGCAGTGACTCCGGAACCACCGGGGAGCTGTTTTTT. Protein sequence: CASSDSGTTGELFF.

This clonotype was seen more than once but under ten times. The chain combines TRBV3-1 with TRBJ2-2, with a weak D call TRBD2 (5 bases). This CDR3 has 12 amino acids. The ends were cut back, 6 bases at V and 6 bases at J, with 8 bases in the middle. The germline gives CDR1 LGHDT, CDR2 YNNKEL (reference sequence). In nucleotides, the CDR3 is TGTGCCAGCAGTATAGCGTCCGGGGAGCTGTTTTTT. Translating gives CASSIASGELFF.

The gene calls are TRBV12-3 or TRBV12-4 and TRBJ1-2; the D gene is possibly TRBD1 (5 bases). CDR3 size: 11 residues. Trimming removed 8 bases at V and 2 bases at J, with 6 bases between. CDR3 coding DNA: TGTGCCAGCGGACAAAACTATGGCTACACCTTC. This sequence encodes CASGQNYGYTF.

In its sample, this clonotype was seen a few times. The J gene is TRBJ2-7, the V gene TRBV28, with D uncertain. The CDR3 runs 12 residues. Germline CDR1 is MDHEN and CDR2 is SYDVKM. The ends were cut back, 5 bases at V and 4 bases at J, with 9 bases in the middle. The CDR3 DNA follows: TGTGCCAGCAGTCGGCAGGATTACGAGCAGTACGTC. It specifies CASSRQDYEQYV.

The J gene is TRBJ1-5, the V gene TRBV28; D gene ambiguous. CDR3 length: 16 residues. Germline V gene lookup returns CDR1 MDHEN and CDR2 SYDVKM. Trimming removed 6 bases at V and 1 base at J, with 16 bases between. For the CDR3, the DNA is TGTGCCAGCAGCCCGGACTTACTCGGGAGCAATCAGCCCCAGCATTTT. Its translation: CASSPDLLGSNQPQHF.

This clonotype was detected a few times. V gene TRBV12-3 or TRBV12-4 combines with J gene TRBJ1-1; D is undetermined. Trimming cost V 4 bases and J 3 bases, with 12 bases left between them. The CDR3 covers 14 residues. Here the CDR3 reads CASSSHSGYTEAFF. The CDR3 region has the DNA TGTGCCAGCAGTTCCCACAGCGGTTACACTGAAGCTTTCTTT.

This clonotype has at least ten counts. V gene TRBV6-5 combines with J gene TRBJ2-5; weak D call: TRBD2 (5 bases). Trimming left V 6 bases short and J 3 bases short, with 17 bases between. The CDR3 is made up of 15 amino acids. The germline V gene encodes CDR1 MNHEY and CDR2 SVGAGI. The CDR3 DNA reads TGTGCCAGCAGACCAGGAGGCCGAACCGAAGAGACCCAGTACTTC. Its protein is CASRPGGRTEETQYF.

At least ten counts were recorded for this clonotype. The chain recombines TRBV5-1 with TRBJ1-1; D unclear. V lost 5 bases and J lost 2, with 13 bases in between. The CDR3 sequence is 14 residues long. Germline V gives CDR1 SGHRS, CDR2 YFSETQ. The CDR3, as DNA: TGCGCCAGCAGGGTGGGTACGGTTAACACTGAAGCTTTCTTT. It codes for CASRVGTVNTEAFF.

The rearrangement joins TRBV23-1 to TRBJ2-1; TRBD1 matches 9 bases. TRBV23-1 is annotated as an ORF whose role is uncertain. There are 15 residues in the CDR3. V gave up 8 bases and J gave up 9 bases; unmatched junction bases: 14. CDR3 sequence reads: CASVSGTGRSGEQFF. Written as DNA, the CDR3 is TGCGCCAGCGTGTCCGGGACAGGGAGATCGGGTGAGCAGTTCTTC.

V and J are TRBV6-1 and TRBJ1-5; D ambiguous. CDR1 is MNHNS, CDR2 SASEGT, per germline. The V gene lost 0 bases and the J gene lost 0 bases, with 6 bases spanning the gap. This CDR3 is 15 amino acids long. Here the CDR3 reads CASSEALDSNQPQHF. DNA for the CDR3: TGTGCCAGCAGTGAAGCGCTGGATAGCAATCAGCCCCAGCATTTT.